This passage covers 21 T cell receptor beta chains from one sample sequenced in a study of T cells in women clearing cervical HPV infection (dated by TCRdb to about 2018). Libraries were built with the immunoSEQ multiplex PCR assay. TCRdb provides this immuneACCESS table in a form limited to in-frame rearrangements. Some clones are lacking; in checked studies, under half of them reflect an unresolved V gene, and why the rest are absent is not known. This sample's records show about 31,000 clones. Approximately 3% of the sample is held by the ten biggest clonotypes. Sequenced material: blood buffy coat. These TCRs come from a woman aged 18 to 75 with a cervical HPV16 infection that either progressed to CIN3+ or cleared (not recorded which).

Notes on this clone: The CDR3 end is not reached by the read, which stops 3 residues before it; the germline J gene fills it in. The chain has TRBV6-1 and TRBJ1-2; D remains ambiguous. The CDR3 extends over 16 amino acids. V gave up 4 bases and J gave up 7 bases, with 22 bases separating them. Germline assignment: CDR1 MNHNS and CDR2 SASEGT. The CDR3 here is CASSGPSLGSFSGYTF. The CDR3 bases that were read are TGTGCCAGCAGTGGCCCCAGTTTGGGCAGTTTCTCTGGC.

About this clone: The observed sequence ends 3 residues before the CDR3 terminus, with the missing tail filled in from the germline J gene. V and J are TRBV19 and TRBJ2-2, with D possibly matching TRBD2 (6 bases). Germline-derived CDR1 and CDR2 are LNHDA and SQIVND (reference sequence). The CDR3 contains 16 residues. V lost 9 bases, J lost 3 bases, and 20 bases lay in between. The CDR3 loop is CASRKEWGVYTGELFF. The CDR3 bases that were read are TGTGCCAGCAGGAAGGAATGGGGGGTTTACACCGGGGAG.

In regard to this clone: The CDR3 extends 3 residues past the end of the read, so its final part is completed from the germline J gene. The chain joins TRBV20-1 to TRBJ2-7; possible D gene TRBD1, 6 bases. The CDR3 sequence is 15 residues long. Germline assignment: CDR1 DFQATT and CDR2 SNEGSKA (reference sequence). V lost 5 bases to trimming and J lost 3 bases, with 20 bases between them. The DNA read from the CDR3 is TGCAGTGCTGCTCGATTCGGGACACACAACTACGAG. Translation: CSAARFGTHNYE. The entire CDR3 is CSAARFGTHNYEQYF.

With regard to this clone: The CDR3 end lies 3 residues beyond the end of the read and is filled in from the germline J gene. The V and J genes are TRBV18 and TRBJ1-2; D not resolved. The germline V gene has CDR1 KGHSH and CDR2 LQKENI. This CDR3 has 13 residues. The CDR3 bases that were read are TGTGCCAGCTCCACGGTAGGGTACTCCGAC. This encodes CASSTVGYSD. The CDR3 in full is CASSTVGYSDYTF.

In regard to this clone: The read terminates 3 residues ahead of where the CDR3 ends, so the germline J gene completes it. The chain carries TRBV20-1 and TRBJ2-1; possible D gene TRBD2, 7 bases. Trimming left V 0 bases short and J 6 bases short, with 15 bases between. Germline assignment: CDR1 DFQATT and CDR2 SNEGSKA (reference sequence). This CDR3 region has 15 residues. The DNA read from the CDR3 is TGCAGTGCTAGAGATCTGGGGGGGGGCCTCAATGAG. This codes for CSARDLGGGLNE. The entire CDR3 sequence reads CSARDLGGGLNEQFF.

With respect to this clone: The read terminates 3 residues ahead of where the CDR3 ends, so the germline J gene completes it. The gene calls are TRBV20-1 and TRBJ1-1; 7 bases line up with TRBD1. This CDR3 spans 14 amino acids. Germline-derived CDR1 and CDR2 are DFQATT and SNEGSKA (reference sequence). Partial CDR3 DNA: TGCAGTGCTACCCCAGACAGGGAAAATCAGCAA. Amino acids: CSATPDRENQQ. The full CDR3 protein reads CSATPDRENQQAFF.

Points on this clone: The read ends 3 residues before the CDR3 terminus; that terminus is restored from the germline J gene. The chain links TRBV10-1 to TRBJ1-5; D call uncertain. This CDR3 has 12 amino acids. The ends were cut back, 3 bases at V and 3 bases at J, with 3 bases in the middle. Per germline, CDR1 WNHNN and CDR2 SYGVQD (reference sequence). The CDR3 loop reads CASSDSNQPQHF. The covered CDR3 bases are TGCGCCAGCAGTGACTCCAATCAGCCC.

As regards this clone: The read finishes 3 residues shy of the CDR3 end, and the germline J gene is used to complete it. The chain carries TRBV29-1 and TRBJ1-2; 7 bases align to TRBD1. The CDR3 runs 16 residues. Trimming took 1 base from V and 0 from J; bases not matched to a gene: 8. The germline V gene has CDR1 SQVTM and CDR2 ANQGSEA. The covered CDR3 bases are TGCAGCGTTGAAGCGGCAGGGGGATACCCTAACTATGGC. Translating gives CSVEAAGGYPNYG. The whole CDR3 protein is CSVEAAGGYPNYGYTF. Filled out from reference TRBV29-1 and TRBJ1-2, the complete variable domain reads SAVISQKPSRDICQRGTSLTIQCQVDSQVTMMFWYRQQPGQSLTLIATANQGSEATYESGFVIDKFPISRPNLTFSTLTVSNMSPEDSSIYLCSVEAAGGYPNYGYTFGSGTRLTVV.

Details on this clone: The read gets to within 3 residues of the CDR3 end, and the germline J gene fills in the rest. The chain recombines TRBV5-1 with TRBJ2-7; weak D call: TRBD1 (6 bases). V was pared by 3 bases and J by 4 bases, with 17 bases between. Germline V lookup: CDR1 SGHRS, CDR2 YFSETQ. This CDR3 is 15 amino acids long. Incomplete CDR3 DNA: TGCGCCAGCAGCTCAACAGGGAATTGGGGGTACGAG. Translation: CASSSTGNWGYE. The full CDR3 reads CASSSTGNWGYEQYF.

A remark on this clone: The sequence runs out 3 residues before the end of the CDR3; the remainder is reconstructed from the germline J gene. This sequence joins TRBV7-2 and TRBJ2-3; 8 bases agree with TRBD2. Per the germline V gene, CDR1 is SGHTA and CDR2 is FQGNSA. The CDR3 runs to 14 residues. The sequenced CDR3 bases are TGTGCCAGCAGCTCGGGGGGGTTGGGGGAGACG. It codes for CASSSGGLGET. The full CDR3 is CASSSGGLGETQYF. The full variable domain, in which reference TRBV7-2 and TRBJ2-3 provide the parts outside the CDR3, is GAGVSQSPSNKVTEKGKDVELRCDPISGHTALYWYRQSLGQGLEFLIYFQGNSAPDKSGLPSDRFSAERTGGSVSTLTIQRTQQEDSAVYLCASSSGGLGETQYFGPGTRLTVL.

Comment on this clone: Read coverage stops 3 residues before the CDR3 terminus; the germline J gene supplies the remainder. The gene calls are TRBV20-1 and TRBJ1-2; D gene unclear. This CDR3 has 12 amino acids. Trimming took off 4 bases at V and 1 base at J, with 7 bases between the two ends. CDR1 is DFQATT, CDR2 SNEGSKA, per germline (reference sequence). CDR3 sequence: CSAKTFNYGYTF. CDR3 DNA, as far as it was read: TGCAGTGCTAAGACATTTAACTATGGC.

Regarding this clone: The sequence runs out 3 residues before the end of the CDR3; the remainder is reconstructed from the germline J gene. The chain couples TRBV7-8 to TRBJ1-2, with unresolved D. Germline CDR1 is SGHVS and CDR2 is FQNEAQ. The CDR3 spans 15 residues. The CDR3 reads CASSLAEGSSYDYTF. CDR3 DNA, as far as it was read: TGTGCCAGCAGCTTAGCGGAGGGCAGTTCCTACGAC.

Points on this clone: The sequenced fragment ends 3 residues before the CDR3 boundary, so the rest is inferred from the germline J gene. V and J are TRBV19 and TRBJ2-7; TRBD2 might be the D (6 bases). CDR1 and CDR2 (germline): LNHDA, SQIVND (reference sequence). V lost 1 base and J 1 base, leaving 8 bases between the germline ends. This CDR3 comprises 14 residues. The covered CDR3 bases are TGTGCCAGTAGTATAGGAGGGACTTCCTACGAG. Amino acids: CASSIGGTSYE. The entire CDR3 reads CASSIGGTSYEQYF.

In the case of this clone: The read terminates 3 residues ahead of where the CDR3 ends, so the germline J gene completes it. V is TRBV30 and J is TRBJ1-2; D unresolved. The V gene's germline CDR1 is GTSNPN and CDR2 SVGIG (reference sequence). CDR3 length equals 12 residues. Trimming shortened V by 4 bases and J by 2 bases, and 8 bases separated the two germline ends. CDR3 protein: CAWTYQNYGYTF. CDR3 DNA, as far as it was read: TGTGCCTGGACTTACCAGAACTATGGC.

Turning to this clone: With the read ending 3 residues before the CDR3 end, the germline J gene is used to fill in that end. This chain links TRBV4-2 with TRBJ2-1; 7 nucleotides align to TRBD2. This CDR3 has 17 amino acids. J gave up 0 bases and V 4 bases, and 9 bases lay outside the gene matches. Germline-derived CDR1 and CDR2 are LGHNA and YNFKEQ. The CDR3 here is CASSLQASGLSYNEQFF. The CDR3 DNA, read in part, is TGTGCCAGCAGCCTCCAGGCTAGCGGCCTCTCCTACAATGAG.

Points on this clone: The sequenced fragment ends 3 residues before the CDR3 boundary, so the rest is inferred from the germline J gene. The V and J genes are TRBV5-1 and TRBJ1-1; unclear D gene. Germline V CDR1 and CDR2: SGHRS, YFSETQ. The V gene lost 0 bases and the J gene lost 1 base, with 10 bases spanning the gap. This CDR3 contains 15 residues. The CDR3 is CASSLDNRGNTEAFF. The CDR3 bases that were read are TGCGCCAGCAGCTTGGACAATCGGGGGAACACTGAA. Complete variable domain (other parts from reference TRBV5-1 and TRBJ1-1): KAGVTQTPRYLIKTRGQQVTLSCSPISGHRSVSWYQQTPGQGLQFLFEYFSETQRNKGNFPGRFSGRQFSNSRSEMNVSTLELGDSALYLCASSLDNRGNTEAFFGQGTRLTVV.

The sequenced part of the CDR3 DNA is TGTGCCAGCAGTCTCACACAGGTTGGC. Its protein is CASSLTQVG. The CDR3, in full, reads CASSLTQVGYTF. J is TRBJ1-2 and V is TRBV2; TRBD1 is a possible D gene (5 bases). The read ends 3 residues early relative to the CDR3; the germline J gene fills the gap. Trimming pared 5 bases from V and 7 bases from J, leaving 11 bases between. The CDR3 is 12 residues long. Germline V gene sequence: CDR1 SNHLY, CDR2 FYNNEI.

Notes on this clone: The read gets to within 3 residues of the CDR3 end, and the germline J gene fills in the rest. V usage is TRBV7-3 and J usage is TRBJ2-2; 14 nucleotides agree with TRBD2. The CDR3 consists of 17 residues. Germline V gene data show CDR1 as SGHTA and CDR2 as FQGTGA. After removal of 0 bases from V and 5 bases from J, the junction contained 2 bases not matched to a gene. The CDR3 DNA, read in part, is TGTGCCAGCAGCTTAACGACTAGCGGGGGGGTTACCGGGGAG. Translating gives CASSLTTSGGVTGE. The entire CDR3 protein reads CASSLTTSGGVTGELFF.

Details on this clone: The DNA ends 3 residues before the CDR3 does, and the rest of the CDR3 is filled in from the germline J gene. V gene TRBV12-3 or TRBV12-4 combines with J gene TRBJ1-3, with no clear D. Trimming removed 3 bases at V and 0 bases at J, with 9 bases between. The length of the CDR3 is 15 residues. The CDR3 sequence is CASSFRLYSGNTIYF. The covered CDR3 bases are TGTGCCAGCAGTTTCAGGCTCTACTCTGGAAACACC.

As concerns this clone: The read ends 3 residues shy of where the CDR3 ends; the end is completed using the germline J gene. The rearrangement uses TRBV20-1 and TRBJ2-3, with D possibly being TRBD1 (6 bases). The CDR3 length is 16 residues. In germline, CDR1 is DFQATT, CDR2 SNEGSKA (reference sequence). The V end was cut by 6 bases, the J end by 2 bases, with 21 bases between. The DNA read from the CDR3 is TGCAGTGCCACCATGTTGGGGGCAGCCGTCACAGATACG. Its translation: CSATMLGAAVTDT. The entire CDR3 sequence reads CSATMLGAAVTDTQYF.

Turning to this clone: The read ends 3 residues before the CDR3 terminus; that terminus is restored from the germline J gene. The rearrangement uses TRBV2 and TRBJ1-2; the match to TRBD1 covers 9 bases. Germline V CDR1 and CDR2: SNHLY, FYNNEI. The CDR3 consists of 13 residues. V lost 4 bases and J lost 7; bases outside the gene matches: 4. The covered CDR3 bases are TGTGCCAGCAGTGGGACAGGGGCTAGTGGC. Translating it yields CASSGTGASG. The whole CDR3 sequence is CASSGTGASGYTF.